This T cell receptor beta chain was sequenced during a study of control samples from healthy donors and cancer patients. About this clone itself: Different DNA sequences within this sample yield the same CDR3.

This table comes from immunoSEQ multiplex PCR, and its TCRdb copy is limited to in-frame clones, with some not included. The sample yields over 150,000 clones, approximately 92% seen once. CDR1 and CDR2 from the germline V gene are KGHSH and LQKENI. After removal of 3 bases from V and 3 bases from J, the junction contained 0 bases not matched to a gene. This CDR3 region has 13 residues. Sequencing used blood. This chain connects TRBV18 to TRBJ2-3, with TRBD2 matching over 7 bases. This sequence originates from a man aged 18 to 35 in good health. CDR3 residues: CASSPGGTDTQYF. CDR3 nucleotide sequence: TGTGCCAGCTCACCCGGGGGGACAGATACGCAGTATTTT.